A selection of T cell receptor beta chains follows, all from one sample in a study of human T cells and chemical hapten exposure. One entry per CDR3 protein results from TCRdb running MiXCR on the RACE reads. The sample holds about 190,000 distinct CDR3 sequences, about 22% seen once. The sequencing used whole blood, collected in connection with sensitization to the hapten diphenylcyclopropenone (DPC). The receptors originated from a woman aged 40 to 50 with alopecia areata. Some clones in this sample may be carry-over from other donors' samples. The CDR3 runs from the conserved cysteine through the conserved F or W. The order of the fields is J gene, clone size, V gene, D gene, CDR3 DNA, CDR3 protein. D genes are given only for firm matches. The size field is filled for only some rows; it gives once, few, many or a size class.

>TRBJ2-1|NA|TRBV5-1|NA
TGCGCCAGCAGCTGGGGCGGTAACAATGAGCAGTTCTTC
CASSWGGNNEQFF
>TRBJ1-1|many|TRBV7-9|NA
TGTGCCAGCAGTTTGCTGGGGACTGAAGCTTTCTTT
CASSLLGTEAFF
>TRBJ1-3|few|TRBV7-2|TRBD1
TGTGCCAGCAGCTTAGCGCAGGGGGCAGGGGCTGGAAACACCATATATTTT
CASSLAQGAGAGNTIYF
>TRBJ2-1|NA|TRBV29-1|NA
TGCAGCGTTCCCGAGTCGCCTCATGAGCAGTTCTTC
CSVPESPHEQFF
>TRBJ2-1|NA|TRBV15|NA
TGTGCCACCAGCAGCCGCGCTGCTCGTGGCAGTGAGCAGTTCTTC
CATSSRAARGSEQFF
>TRBJ1-1|few|TRBV12-3/TRBV12-4|TRBD1
TGTGCCAGCAGTCCGCGACCGGGACAGATCCTGAACACTGAAGCTTTCTTT
CASSPRPGQILNTEAFF
>TRBJ1-1|NA|TRBV6-5|NA
TGTGCCAGCAGACCCCCGGGCAGCACTGAAGCTTTCTTT
CASRPPGSTEAFF
>TRBJ1-1|NA|TRBV5-1|NA
TGCGCCAGCAGCTTGGCCGCCCTGAACACTGAAGCTTTCTTT
CASSLAALNTEAFF
>TRBJ2-3|NA|TRBV5-6|TRBD1
TGTGCCAGCAGCTTGTTTTTGGGGACAGCACAAGATACGCAGTATTTT
CASSLFLGTAQDTQYF
>TRBJ2-7|NA|TRBV9|NA
TGTGCCAGCAGCGTAGGTATTAGTTACGAGCAGTACTTC
CASSVGISYEQYF
>TRBJ1-5|NA|TRBV4-3|TRBD1
TGCGCCAGCAGCCAACAGACAGGGAGCAATCAGCCCCAGCATTTT
CASSQQTGSNQPQHF
>TRBJ2-5|few|TRBV11-3|TRBD2
TGTGCCAGCAGCAAAAACGGGGGGGATAGGACCCAGTACTTC
CASSKNGGDRTQYF
>TRBJ2-7|few|TRBV20-1|NA
TGCAGTGCTAGAGGGGGAGAGGGTAAGACCTACGAGCAGTACTTC
CSARGGEGKTYEQYF
>TRBJ2-7|NA|TRBV4-1|TRBD2
TGCGCCAGCAGCCACCCTAAACTAGCGGGAGGAGGCGAGCAGTACTTC
CASSHPKLAGGGEQYF
>TRBJ1-3|NA|TRBV29-1|NA
TGCAGCGTTAAACAGGGCTCTGGAAACACCATATATTTT
CSVKQGSGNTIYF
>TRBJ2-1|few|TRBV10-3|TRBD2
TGTGCCATTAGCGGGAGCTCGAGCTACAATGAGCAGTTCTTC
CAISGSSSYNEQFF
>TRBJ1-1|NA|TRBV4-2|NA
TGTGCCAGCCGGGTCGGGAGAGAGAACACTGAAGCTTTCTTT
CASRVGRENTEAFF
>TRBJ2-1|NA|TRBV12-3/TRBV12-4|TRBD2
TGTGCCACCACCGGACTAGACTACAATGAGCAGTTCTTC
CATTGLDYNEQFF
>TRBJ2-2|many|TRBV18|TRBD2
TGTGCCACCCACGCGGGAGCGAGTACCGGGGAGCTGTTTTTT
CATHAGASTGELFF
>TRBJ2-1|few|TRBV12-3/TRBV12-4|NA
TGTGCCAGCAACCCCCTGACCCAGGGCTACAATGAGCAGTTCTTC
CASNPLTQGYNEQFF
>TRBJ1-1|NA|TRBV5-6|NA
TGTGCCAGCAGGTTACAGGGCATGAACACTGAAGCTTTCTTT
CASRLQGMNTEAFF
>TRBJ2-7|NA|TRBV7-2|NA
TGTGCCAGCAGCTCTCCCGGCCGCGGCTCCCCCTACGAGCAGTACTTC
CASSSPGRGSPYEQYF
>TRBJ1-5|many|TRBV28|NA
TGTGCCAGCAGTTTAAGGGGGGGACCTAATCAGCCCCAGCATTTT
CASSLRGGPNQPQHF